This is a list of T cell receptor beta chains from one sample in a study of CD8+CD57+ T cells in acquired aplastic anemia. In TCRdb, the reads were re-called with MiXCR into one record per CDR3 protein. The table records nearly 60,000 distinct CDR3 sequences, just over 55% of them present only once. The sequenced sample was sorted CD4+, CD8+, or CD8+CD57+ T cells (not recorded which) from PBMCs. The receptors here all came from a human donor with aplastic anemia. Each CDR3 is given with its conserved first and last residue. The D gene is left open where the match is weak. Rows may omit the clone size; those that give it use once, few, many or a size class.

j_call clone_size d_call v_call cdr3_nt cdr3_aa
TRBJ2-7 . . TRBV2 TGTGCCAGCAGGTGGGGGGAGGTGCAGTACTTC CASRWGEVQYF
TRBJ2-7 . . TRBV25-1 TGTGCCAGCAGTCTCCCGGGTGGGACCTACGAGCAGTACTTC CASSLPGGTYEQYF
TRBJ2-7 . TRBD1 TRBV4-3 TGCGCCATCAGCCTTGGGACAGCTACCTACGAGCAGTACTTC CAISLGTATYEQYF
TRBJ2-1 many TRBD1 TRBV10-2 TGCGCCAGCAAAAGACAGGGTGGGAATGAGCAGTTCTTC CASKRQGGNEQFF
TRBJ1-6 many . TRBV6-2/TRBV6-3 TGTGCCAGCGAGGAACATTCACCCCTCCACTTT CASEEHSPLHF
TRBJ2-7 . TRBD1 TRBV7-2 TGTGCCAGCAGCCAACACAGGGGGTACGGCTACGAGCAGTACTTC CASSQHRGYGYEQYF
TRBJ1-2 . . TRBV25-1 TGTGCCAGCAGTGGGCCAGAGGCTAACTATGGCCACACCTTC CASSGPEANYGHTF
TRBJ2-5 many . TRBV5-1 TGCGCCAGCAGCTTCACCACATCGGAGACCCAGTACTTC CASSFTTSETQYF
TRBJ2-7 many . TRBV27 TGTGCCAGCAGTTTGGGAGGGGGAAGTACCTACGAGCAGTACTTC CASSLGGGSTYEQYF
TRBJ2-1 . . TRBV7-3 TGTGCCAGCAGCTGGGGGGCGGACAATGAGCAGTTCTTC CASSWGADNEQFF
TRBJ2-7 many TRBD1 TRBV4-3 TGCGCCAGCAGCCAAGATGAGGACAGGGCCTACGAGCAGTACTTC CASSQDEDRAYEQYF
TRBJ1-6 . . TRBV7-3 TGTGCCAGCAGCCGATACAGGGTTAATTCACCCCTCCACTTT CASSRYRVNSPLHF
TRBJ2-2 many TRBD1 TRBV12-3/TRBV12-4 TGTGCCAGCAGCACAGGGGCAAGGGAGCTGTTTTTT CASSTGARELFF
TRBJ1-2 many . TRBV20-1 TGCAGTGCTACCCAGACTAACTATGGCTACACCTTC CSATQTNYGYTF
TRBJ2-1 . . TRBV7-8 TGTGCCAGCAGCTTAATGGGGAATGAGCAGTTCTTC CASSLMGNEQFF
TRBJ2-7 . . TRBV10-3 TGTGCCATCAGTGTTTTTAGCGGAGGTCTCTCCTACGAGCAGTACTTC CAISVFSGGLSYEQYF
TRBJ1-1 few . TRBV12-3/TRBV12-4 TGTGCCAGCAGTTTGTACAGAGGCACTGAAGCTTTCTTT CASSLYRGTEAFF
TRBJ2-7 . TRBD2 TRBV15 TGTGCCACCAGCAGGCTCACCGGGACTAGCGGCGCCGAGCAGTACTTC CATSRLTGTSGAEQYF
TRBJ1-6 few TRBD1 TRBV25-1 TGTGCCAGCAGTGAAACGGGACAGGGAGGGAATTCACCCCTCCACTTT CASSETGQGGNSPLHF
TRBJ2-3 . . TRBV9 TGTGCCAGCAGCGCCCCAGGGGGCACAGATACGCAGTATTTT CASSAPGGTDTQYF
TRBJ1-2 many . TRBV4-1 TGCGCCAGCAGCCAAGATAGTGGCTACACCTTC CASSQDSGYTF
TRBJ2-1 . TRBD1 TRBV11-1 TGTGCCAGCAGCCCGCCGGGGACAGGGGGACACAATGAGCAGTTCTTC CASSPPGTGGHNEQFF
TRBJ1-6 . . TRBV2 TGTGCCAGCAGGAGACAGACTAGGGGTAATTCACCCCTCCACTTT CASRRQTRGNSPLHF
TRBJ2-2 many . TRBV15 TGTGCCACCAGCAGAGATGCAGCGTCCGGGGAGCTGTTTTTT CATSRDAASGELFF
TRBJ2-3 . . TRBV20-1 TGCAGTGCTAGAGGAACAGATACGCAGTATTTT CSARGTDTQYF
TRBJ1-1 few . TRBV15 TGTGCCACCAGCAAACAAGAAAACACTGAAGCTTTCTTT CATSKQENTEAFF
TRBJ2-2 once TRBD2 TRBV9 TGTGCCAGCAGCGTAGGGCTAGCGGCAAACACCGGGGAGCTGTTTTTT CASSVGLAANTGELFF
TRBJ1-6 . . TRBV5-1 TGCGCCAGCAGCGTAGGACAAACAGATTCACCCCTCCACTTT CASSVGQTDSPLHF
TRBJ2-1 many TRBD1 TRBV6-5 TGTGCCAGCAGTTATGGTGCTAGGGGGCCTTCCTACAATGAGCAGTTCTTC CASSYGARGPSYNEQFF
TRBJ2-1 . TRBD2 TRBV6-1 TGTGCCAGCAGTGTGGTGGGACTAGCGGGAAACAATGAGCAGTTCTTC CASSVVGLAGNNEQFF
TRBJ1-1 once . TRBV10-3 TGTGCCATCAGAGGGCGAGACACTGAAGCTTTCTTT CAIRGRDTEAFF
TRBJ1-1 many . TRBV20-1 TGCAGTGCTAGGCCCGGGGGGGCTGAAGCTTTCTTT CSARPGGAEAFF
TRBJ1-6 . TRBD1 TRBV19 TGTGCCAGTATGGGGACAGGGGCTTCACCCCTCCACTTT CASMGTGASPLHF
TRBJ2-1 . . TRBV25-1 TGTGCCAGCAGTGACTACAGGGTATACAATGAGCAGTTCTTC CASSDYRVYNEQFF
TRBJ1-6 once . TRBV10-3 TGTGCCATCGGGGAGGGTTATTCTCCCCTCCACTTT CAIGEGYSPLHF
TRBJ1-1 once . TRBV2 TGTGCCAGCACGAGGGGAGGGGGGTGGAACACTGAAGCTTTCTTT CASTRGGGWNTEAFF
TRBJ2-7 . . TRBV19 TGTGCCAGTAGTGCCGGGCAGGGGGGGTCCTACGAGCAGTACTTC CASSAGQGGSYEQYF
TRBJ1-1 many TRBD1 TRBV7-9 TGTGCCAGCAGCTTGTCGACAGGGGGAATTGAAGCTTTCTTT CASSLSTGGIEAFF
TRBJ2-7 . TRBD2 TRBV19 TGTGCCAGTAGTATCGCGGGGGGCGGGAGCGAGCAGTACTTC CASSIAGGGSEQYF
TRBJ1-1 . . TRBV19 TGTGCCAGTAGTACACAGGAGAACACTGAAGCTTTCTTT CASSTQENTEAFF
TRBJ2-1 . . TRBV24-1 TGTGCCACCAGTGATCCCCAACCGGGAGTTGGGAATGAGCAGTTCTTC CATSDPQPGVGNEQFF
TRBJ1-1 few TRBD1 TRBV4-1 TGCGCCAGCAGCCAAGATCCCAGGGGGGAAGCTTTCTTT CASSQDPRGEAFF
TRBJ2-2 many . TRBV25-1 TGTGCCAGCCAACCAGCCGGGCCCGGGGAGCTGTTTTTT CASQPAGPGELFF
TRBJ2-5 . . TRBV20-1 TGCAGTGCTAGGTCACAGGACCAAGAGACCCAGTACTTC CSARSQDQETQYF
TRBJ2-3 . TRBD2 TRBV10-3 TGTGCCATCAGTAGTCCTGAGCGGGGAAGCCGTGCAGATACGCAGTATTTT CAISSPERGSRADTQYF
TRBJ2-1 . . TRBV11-1 TGTGCCAGCAGCTTAGGGGGTGGAGACAGGAGGACCAATGAGCAGTTCTTC CASSLGGGDRRTNEQFF
TRBJ2-2 many TRBD1 TRBV25-1 TGTGCCAGCAGTGAGTTGAAGTTTACAGGGGTGGTCACCGGGGAGCTGTTTTTT CASSELKFTGVVTGELFF
TRBJ2-7 few . TRBV7-6 TGTGCCAGCAGCTTAGCGGGAGAGGCAGGCGAGCAGTACTTC CASSLAGEAGEQYF
TRBJ2-7 once . TRBV2 TGTGCCAGCAGTGAAGGGCAGGGGCTACCCTACGAGCAGTACTTC CASSEGQGLPYEQYF
TRBJ1-2 medium-sized . TRBV10-3 TGTGCCATCAGTGGGTCAGGGGAAAACTATGGCTACACCTTC CAISGSGENYGYTF
TRBJ1-1 . . TRBV15 TGTGCCACCAGCGGGACGCGAAAAGCTTTCTTT CATSGTRKAFF
TRBJ2-5 . TRBD2 TRBV2 TGTGCCAGCAGTGAGGGGGGGACTAGCGTGCAAGAGACCCAGTACTTC CASSEGGTSVQETQYF
TRBJ1-1 . TRBD1 TRBV4-1 TGCGCCAGCAGCCAAGATCATGGGACAGGTAACATGAACACTGAAGCTTTCTTT CASSQDHGTGNMNTEAFF
TRBJ2-7 many TRBD1 TRBV5-6 TGTGCCAGCAGCTGGGGGACAGATGAGGAGCAGTACTTC CASSWGTDEEQYF